The 15 T cell receptor beta chains listed next were all sequenced from one sample in a study of T cells in Graves' hyperthyroidism and ophthalmopathy. Authors of the study amplified TCR beta CDR3 regions from RNA transcripts. When the TCR CDR3 underwent first-round RT-PCR, the HTBI primer set was used. TCRdb re-analysed the multiplex PCR reads in MiXCR, keeping a single row per CDR3 protein. This sample has around 340,000 distinct CDR3 sequences, with approximately 13% found just once. The sample was blood. Every receptor here comes from a young woman with Graves' hyperthyroidism.

The V call is TRBV11-2, the J call TRBJ1-4; the match to TRBD1 covers 8 bases. V trimming: 5 bases; J trimming: 7 bases; junction bases outside the gene matches: 9. The CDR3 covers 15 residues. Germline CDR1 reads SGHAT; CDR2 reads FQNNGV. This CDR3 reads CASSPRTGNREKLFF. The CDR3 bases are TGTGCCAGCAGCCCCAGGACAGGGAACCGTGAAAAACTGTTTTTT.

This clonotype has at least ten counts. The rearrangement links TRBV7-9 to TRBJ1-1; unclear D gene. V lost 2 bases, J lost 8 bases, and 9 bases lay in between. The length of the CDR3 is 12 residues. Germline CDR1 reads SEHNR; CDR2 reads FQNEAQ (reference sequence). The DNA of the CDR3 is TGTGCCAGCAGCTTAAGTCCTCCGGAAGCTTTCTTT. Translating it yields CASSLSPPEAFF. Full variable domain (remainder filled in from reference TRBV7-9 and TRBJ1-1): DTGVSQNPRHKITKRGQNVTFRCDPISEHNRLYWYRQTLGQGPEFLTYFQNEAQLEKSRLLSDRFSAERPKGSFSTLEIQRTEQGDSAMYLCASSLSPPEAFFGQGTRLTVV.

In its sample, this clonotype was seen once. Given a much more abundant clone one base away, this may be a read error. This rearrangement joins TRBV28 to TRBJ2-3; D is unresolved. The CDR3 runs 12 residues. In germline, CDR1 is MDHEN, CDR2 SYDVKM. The CDR3 sequence: CVSSLFGDTQYF. CDR3 DNA: TGTGTCAGCAGTTTATTTGGGGATACGCAGTATTTT. Based on the CDR3 plus reference TRBV28 and TRBJ2-3, the full variable domain is DVKVTQSSRYLVKRTGEKVFLECVQDMDHENMFWYRQDPGLGLRLIYFSYDVKMKEKGDIPEGYSVSREKKERFSLILESASTNQTSMYLCVSSLFGDTQYFGPGTRLTVL.

About this clonotype itself: The final CDR3 position lacks the conserved phenylalanine or tryptophan, pointing to a likely read error. The DNA is omitted, as the CDR3 cannot be located on it reliably, and the CDR3 follows TCRdb's listing. This chain joins TRBV2 and TRBJ2-7; TRBD2 is the table's D call, not checked against the DNA. Inclusive of both ends, the CDR3 amounts to 15 amino acids. Per germline, CDR1 SNHLY and CDR2 FYNNEI. This CDR3 is CASTKLLAGTYEQYL.

The sample holds many counts of this clonotype. The chain combines TRBV19 with TRBJ2-1; D tentatively reads TRBD1 or TRBD2 (5 bases each). Germline V gene data show CDR1 as LNHDA and CDR2 as SQIVND (reference sequence). This CDR3 has 15 amino acids. Trimming took 7 bases from V and 3 from J, leaving 16 bases between them. DNA of the CDR3: TGTGCCAGTAATAAGGGGACGACGCTCTACAATGAGCAGTTCTTC. This codes for CASNKGTTLYNEQFF.

This clonotype was detected many times. The rearrangement joins TRBV24-1 to TRBJ2-7; a possible D gene is TRBD2 (5 bases). The CDR3 consists of 12 residues. With 9 bases removed from V and 6 bases from J, the gap between germline ends came to 14 bases. Germline V CDR1 and CDR2: KGHDR, SFDVKD. CDR3: CATRELAFEQYF. The CDR3, as DNA: TGTGCCACCCGGGAACTTGCCTTCGAGCAGTACTTC.

In its sample, this clonotype was seen many times. This chain connects TRBV7-2 to TRBJ2-5; D is uncertain. The V gene's germline CDR1 is SGHTA and CDR2 FQGNSA. This CDR3 is 16 amino acids long. V was pared by 2 bases and J by 5 bases, with 18 bases between. The CDR3 DNA reads TGTGCCAGCAGCTTATTTTCGACGAACCTGGGGGAGACCCAGTACTTC. It yields the protein CASSLFSTNLGETQYF. The full variable domain, in which reference TRBV7-2 and TRBJ2-5 provide the parts outside the CDR3, is GAGVSQSPSNKVTEKGKDVELRCDPISGHTALYWYRQSLGQGLEFLIYFQGNSAPDKSGLPSDRFSAERTGGSVSTLTIQRTQQEDSAVYLCASSLFSTNLGETQYFGPGTRLLVL.

In this sample, this clonotype turned up a few times. V usage is TRBV6-2 or TRBV6-3 and J usage is TRBJ1-6, with D unresolved. Trimming took 5 bases from V and 7 from J, leaving 15 bases between them. Germline V lookup: CDR1 MNHEY, CDR2 SVGEGT. The length of the CDR3 is 15 residues. This CDR3 is CASSGRLPGNSPLHF. CDR3 sequence (DNA): TGTGCCAGCAGTGGACGACTCCCTGGAAATTCACCCCTCCACTTT.

This clonotype has just a few counts. The rearrangement joins TRBV28 to TRBJ2-7, with TRBD2 matching 10 bases. The CDR3 is made up of 13 amino acids. Germline lookup yields CDR1 MDHEN and CDR2 SYDVKM. The CDR3 DNA is TGTGCACTCGTACAAGCGGGAGGGAACGAGCAGTACTTC. It yields the protein CALVQAGGNEQYF. Full variable domain (rest looked up from reference TRBV28 and TRBJ2-7): DVKVTQSSRYLVKRTGEKVFLECVQDMDHENMFWYRQDPGLGLRLIYFSYDVKMKEKGDIPEGYSVSREKKERFSLILESASTNQTSMYLCALVQAGGNEQYFGPGTRLTVT.

This clonotype was counted between two and nine times. This rearrangement joins TRBV5-5 to TRBJ2-2; TRBD1 aligns across 8 bases. The J call could be wrong; TRBJ1-1 is a better fit for the DNA end. This CDR3 is 13 amino acids long. Germline CDR1 is SGHKS and CDR2 is YYEKEE (reference sequence). The CDR3 DNA follows: TGTGCCAGCAGCCCAGAACCTGACAGGGGAGCTTTCTTT. Translation: CASSPEPDRGAFF.

This clonotype was found a few times. The chain employs TRBV2 and TRBJ2-5; 8 bases are a match to TRBD1. Trimming removed 6 bases from V and 4 bases from J; junction bases left unmatched: 10. Germline values: CDR1 SNHLY, CDR2 FYNNEI. The CDR3 covers 15 residues. CDR3 in amino acids: CASRPRTGPRETQYF. The CDR3 DNA sequence: TGTGCCAGCAGACCTAGGACAGGGCCAAGAGAGACCCAGTACTTC.

This clonotype was observed many times. J is TRBJ2-1 and V is TRBV2; maybe TRBD1 (5 bases). Germline lookup yields CDR1 SNHLY and CDR2 FYNNEI. The CDR3 is 13 amino acids. V was clipped by 7 bases and J by 7 bases, with 14 bases between them. CDR3 sequence (DNA): TGTGCCAGCAAGTCAGGGCAGACGAATGAGCAGTTCTTC. Its translation: CASKSGQTNEQFF.

This chain links TRBV7-9 with TRBJ1-4, with D unresolved. CDR1 and CDR2 (germline): SEHNR, FQNEAQ (reference sequence). The CDR3 is 15 amino acids. V dropped 5 bases and J dropped 6 bases, with 16 bases sitting between them. The CDR3 is CASSPGPARDEKLFF. The CDR3 nucleotides are TGTGCCAGCAGCCCGGGCCCGGCGCGGGATGAAAAACTGTTTTTT. Filled out from reference TRBV7-9 and TRBJ1-4, the complete variable domain reads DTGVSQNPRHKITKRGQNVTFRCDPISEHNRLYWYRQTLGQGPEFLTYFQNEAQLEKSRLLSDRFSAERPKGSFSTLEIQRTEQGDSAMYLCASSPGPARDEKLFFGSGTQLSVL.

This clonotype was counted ten times or more. The chain couples TRBV28 to TRBJ2-3, with 9 positions matching TRBD2. The J segment lost 0 bases and the V segment lost 7 bases, leaving 11 bases of the junction unmatched. CDR1 MDHEN and CDR2 SYDVKM come from the germline V gene. The length of the CDR3 is 17 residues. The CDR3, as DNA: TGTGCCAGCACTCCACAGGGGCTAGCGGGGAGCACAGATACGCAGTATTTT. Residues: CASTPQGLAGSTDTQYF.

The rearrangement joins TRBV20-1 to TRBJ1-1; 10 bases line up with TRBD1. Germline loops: CDR1 DFQATT, CDR2 SNEGSKA (reference sequence). The CDR3 has 14 amino acids. The ends lost 6 bases at V and 8 bases at J; junction bases unmatched: 12. The CDR3 loop is CSARFIRDRGEAFF. The CDR3 DNA sequence: TGCAGTGCCAGATTCATCCGGGACAGGGGCGAAGCTTTCTTT.